A selection of T cell receptor beta chains follows, all from one sample in a study of Ad26.COV2.S vaccination and SARS-CoV-2 variants. Clones were read by immunoSEQ multiplex PCR, and TCRdb kept only the in-frame ones, dropping some. Here the sample spans more than 300,000 clones, 88% being singletons. This sample comprised peripheral blood, obtained in a trial of Ad26.COV2.S vaccine versus placebo. These receptors all come from a person between 18 and 60 years old who received the Ad26.COV2.S COVID-19 vaccine or a placebo. Each CDR3 is given with its conserved first and last residue. Fields, in order: CDR3 DNA, CDR3 protein, clone size, V gene, J gene, D gene. A D gene is named only where the DNA matches it firmly. Size is stated for part of the rows, as once, few or many counts, or as a class when the clone is expanded.

cdr3_nt: TGTGCCAGCAGAGCAGGGGGGGTGTCCAATGAGCAGTTCTTC
cdr3_aa: CASRAGGVSNEQFF
clone_size: NA
v_call: TRBV27
j_call: TRBJ2-1
d_call: NA

cdr3_nt: TGTGCCAGTAGTACCTCGGACAGATCAGGCTCCGGCGGCTACACCTTC
cdr3_aa: CASSTSDRSGSGGYTF
clone_size: NA
v_call: TRBV19
j_call: TRBJ1-2
d_call: NA

cdr3_nt: TGTGCCAGCAGCCGATCCTTTGGTGATGCGGGGAGCTCCTACAATGAGCAGTTCTTC
cdr3_aa: CASSRSFGDAGSSYNEQFF
clone_size: NA
v_call: TRBV6-6
j_call: TRBJ2-1
d_call: NA

cdr3_nt: TGTGCCACCCAAGCCGGGACAGATAATGAAAAACTGTTTTTT
cdr3_aa: CATQAGTDNEKLFF
clone_size: NA
v_call: TRBV10-3
j_call: TRBJ1-4
d_call: TRBD1

cdr3_nt: TGTGCCAGCTCCCCACAGGGGAGAGGCGAAAAACTGTTTTTT
cdr3_aa: CASSPQGRGEKLFF
clone_size: once
v_call: TRBV18
j_call: TRBJ1-4
d_call: TRBD1

cdr3_nt: TGTGCCAGCAGCTCCGAACCCTTAGACAACAACTACGAGCAGTACTTC
cdr3_aa: CASSSEPLDNNYEQYF
clone_size: NA
v_call: TRBV5-4
j_call: TRBJ2-7
d_call: NA

cdr3_nt: TGTGCCACCAGGCCCAACAGGGGGGGAAATAATGAGCAGTTCTTC
cdr3_aa: CATRPNRGGNNEQFF
clone_size: NA
v_call: TRBV24-1
j_call: TRBJ2-1
d_call: NA

cdr3_nt: TGTGCCAGCAGCAGGACAGCTAACTATGGCTACACCTTC
cdr3_aa: CASSRTANYGYTF
clone_size: NA
v_call: TRBV6-5
j_call: TRBJ1-2
d_call: NA

cdr3_nt: TGTGCCATCAGTCTAGACAGGGCCATGAACACTGAAGCTTTCTTT
cdr3_aa: CAISLDRAMNTEAFF
clone_size: NA
v_call: TRBV10-3
j_call: TRBJ1-1
d_call: TRBD1

cdr3_nt: TGTGCCAGCAGCGCTGGAGGGGGCCCGATCGGTTACAATCAGCCCCAGCATTTT
cdr3_aa: CASSAGGGPIGYNQPQHF
clone_size: NA
v_call: TRBV21-1
j_call: TRBJ1-5
d_call: NA

cdr3_nt: TGTGCCAGCAGTCACAGGCCATCACAATCACCCCTCCACTTT
cdr3_aa: CASSHRPSQSPLHF
clone_size: NA
v_call: TRBV13
j_call: TRBJ1-6
d_call: NA

cdr3_nt: TGTGCCAGCAGTTACGGACAGAATAGGTTTGGGCAGTTCTTC
cdr3_aa: CASSYGQNRFGQFF
clone_size: once
v_call: TRBV6-2/TRBV6-3
j_call: TRBJ2-1
d_call: NA

cdr3_nt: TGTGCCAGCAGCTTGGCAAACAGGGGCTTCTCCTACGAGCAGTACTTC
cdr3_aa: CASSLANRGFSYEQYF
clone_size: NA
v_call: TRBV5-6
j_call: TRBJ2-7
d_call: TRBD1

cdr3_nt: TGTGCCAGCAGTCATATAAACCGGGACAGGGGGATCTACGAGCAGTACTTC
cdr3_aa: CASSHINRDRGIYEQYF
clone_size: NA
v_call: TRBV6-6
j_call: TRBJ2-7
d_call: TRBD1

cdr3_nt: TGTGCCAGCAGATTTACCGGGGCCACTGAAGCTTTCTTT
cdr3_aa: CASRFTGATEAFF
clone_size: NA
v_call: TRBV12-3/TRBV12-4
j_call: TRBJ1-1
d_call: NA

cdr3_nt: TGTGCCAGCAGCCACCGGGGACAGTTAGCTAACTATGGCTACACCTTC
cdr3_aa: CASSHRGQLANYGYTF
clone_size: NA
v_call: TRBV3-1/TRBV3-2
j_call: TRBJ1-2
d_call: TRBD1

cdr3_nt: TGTGCCAGCACCAACAACAGGGGTATCACAGATACGCAGTATTTT
cdr3_aa: CASTNNRGITDTQYF
clone_size: NA
v_call: TRBV27
j_call: TRBJ2-3
d_call: TRBD1

cdr3_nt: TGTGCCAGCAGCTTAGAACTCACTGAAGCTTTCTTT
cdr3_aa: CASSLELTEAFF
clone_size: NA
v_call: TRBV7-9
j_call: TRBJ1-1
d_call: NA

cdr3_nt: TGTGCCAGCAGCCTCCGCCCGAACACTGAAGCTTTCTTT
cdr3_aa: CASSLRPNTEAFF
clone_size: NA
v_call: TRBV7-8
j_call: TRBJ1-1
d_call: NA

cdr3_nt: TGTGCCAGCTCGACAGCAGGTGAAGATACGCAGTATTTT
cdr3_aa: CASSTAGEDTQYF
clone_size: NA
v_call: TRBV9
j_call: TRBJ2-3
d_call: NA

cdr3_nt: TGTGCCAGCAGCGACAGGGGGGGTGAAGCTTTCTTT
cdr3_aa: CASSDRGGEAFF
clone_size: NA
v_call: TRBV27
j_call: TRBJ1-1
d_call: TRBD1

cdr3_nt: TGTGCCAGCAGCGTCGTAAGGGACAATCAGCCCCAGCATTTT
cdr3_aa: CASSVVRDNQPQHF
clone_size: NA
v_call: TRBV6-5
j_call: TRBJ1-5
d_call: NA

cdr3_nt: TGTGCCACCAGCAGAGATTCAGGCGGGGGTCCCGGGGAGCTGTTTTTT
cdr3_aa: CATSRDSGGGPGELFF
clone_size: NA
v_call: TRBV15
j_call: TRBJ2-2
d_call: TRBD2

cdr3_nt: TGTGCCAGCAGTTACCCGACAGGGTGGCTCGACGAGCAGTACTTC
cdr3_aa: CASSYPTGWLDEQYF
clone_size: NA
v_call: TRBV6-2/TRBV6-3
j_call: TRBJ2-7
d_call: TRBD1

cdr3_nt: TGTGCCAGCAGCCAAGCCCCCGGGGGAGCCGGCTACACCTTC
cdr3_aa: CASSQAPGGAGYTF
clone_size: NA
v_call: TRBV3-1/TRBV3-2
j_call: TRBJ1-2
d_call: NA

cdr3_nt: TGTGCCAGCAGTTACGACTCCGAGCAGTACTTC
cdr3_aa: CASSYDSEQYF
clone_size: NA
v_call: TRBV6-2/TRBV6-3
j_call: TRBJ2-7
d_call: NA

cdr3_nt: TGTGCCTGGACCCCGGACAGGGGGAGGACTGAAGCTTTCTTT
cdr3_aa: CAWTPDRGRTEAFF
clone_size: few
v_call: TRBV30
j_call: TRBJ1-1
d_call: TRBD1

cdr3_nt: TGTGCCAGCAGTTTTGGGGGGGACAATCAGCCCCAGCATTTT
cdr3_aa: CASSFGGDNQPQHF
clone_size: few
v_call: TRBV27
j_call: TRBJ1-5
d_call: NA

cdr3_nt: TGTGCCAGCAGCTACGGGACAGGGGGATCCTACGAGCAGTACTTC
cdr3_aa: CASSYGTGGSYEQYF
clone_size: once
v_call: TRBV7-2
j_call: TRBJ2-7
d_call: TRBD1

cdr3_nt: TGCGCCAGCAGCCAAGCAGGAACCAACTCTGGAAACACCATATATTTT
cdr3_aa: CASSQAGTNSGNTIYF
clone_size: once
v_call: TRBV4-3
j_call: TRBJ1-3
d_call: NA

cdr3_nt: TGTGCCAGCAGCTTGGAACAGAGAAACACTGAAGCTTTCTTT
cdr3_aa: CASSLEQRNTEAFF
clone_size: NA
v_call: TRBV5-4
j_call: TRBJ1-1
d_call: NA

cdr3_nt: TGTGCCAGCAGCTTGGACAGGGCCCTCTACTTC
cdr3_aa: CASSLDRALYF
clone_size: NA
v_call: TRBV5-6
j_call: TRBJ2-7
d_call: NA

cdr3_nt: TGTGCCAGCAGCTTGGGGGCCCATAATTCACCCCTCCACTTT
cdr3_aa: CASSLGAHNSPLHF
clone_size: NA
v_call: TRBV5-6
j_call: TRBJ1-6
d_call: NA

cdr3_nt: TGTGCCAGCAGCTTGTTAGGGTCAGGGGGCACTGAAGCTTTCTTT
cdr3_aa: CASSLLGSGGTEAFF
clone_size: NA
v_call: TRBV5-8
j_call: TRBJ1-1
d_call: TRBD1

cdr3_nt: TGTGCCAGCAGCAAGGGGACTAGCGGGGGGGCCCCATACGAGCAGTACTTC
cdr3_aa: CASSKGTSGGAPYEQYF
clone_size: NA
v_call: TRBV5-4
j_call: TRBJ2-7
d_call: TRBD2

cdr3_nt: TGTGCCAGCAGTTGGGCTAGCGGAAGGGGGGAGACCCAGTACTTC
cdr3_aa: CASSWASGRGETQYF
clone_size: NA
v_call: TRBV2
j_call: TRBJ2-5
d_call: NA

cdr3_nt: TGCAGCGGAGGGGCCGGGATCGGGACTGAAGCTTTCTTT
cdr3_aa: CSGGAGIGTEAFF
clone_size: NA
v_call: TRBV29-1
j_call: TRBJ1-1
d_call: NA

cdr3_nt: TGCGCCAGCAGCCAAGACCAAGATCTGGGCACTGAAGCTTTCTTT
cdr3_aa: CASSQDQDLGTEAFF
clone_size: few
v_call: TRBV4-3
j_call: TRBJ1-1
d_call: NA

cdr3_nt: TGTGCCAGCAGTTTATTAGGGGGGAGGTCCTACGAGCAGTACTTC
cdr3_aa: CASSLLGGRSYEQYF
clone_size: NA
v_call: TRBV27
j_call: TRBJ2-7
d_call: NA

cdr3_nt: TGTGCCAGCAGTTACTCTCCGGGACAGGGCGGTCAGCCCCAGCATTTT
cdr3_aa: CASSYSPGQGGQPQHF
clone_size: NA
v_call: TRBV6-6
j_call: TRBJ1-5
d_call: TRBD1

cdr3_nt: TGTGCCAGTAGTAGGGCTAGCTCCTACGAGCAGTACTTC
cdr3_aa: CASSRASSYEQYF
clone_size: NA
v_call: TRBV19
j_call: TRBJ2-7
d_call: NA

cdr3_nt: TGTGCCAGCAGCTTAGGGGGATATAACACTGAAGCTTTCTTT
cdr3_aa: CASSLGGYNTEAFF
clone_size: once
v_call: TRBV5-4
j_call: TRBJ1-1
d_call: NA

cdr3_nt: TGTGCCAGTAGTTCCATGGGGAGCACAGATACGCAGTATTTT
cdr3_aa: CASSSMGSTDTQYF
clone_size: NA
v_call: TRBV19
j_call: TRBJ2-3
d_call: NA

cdr3_nt: TGTGCCAGTAGTGTATCCAGGGTAGAGACCCAGTACTTC
cdr3_aa: CASSVSRVETQYF
clone_size: NA
v_call: TRBV19
j_call: TRBJ2-5
d_call: NA

cdr3_nt: TGTGCCAGCAGCCTAGCAGGTCTGGAGGCTTTAGTCACAGATACGCAGTATTTT
cdr3_aa: CASSLAGLEALVTDTQYF
clone_size: NA
v_call: TRBV7-9
j_call: TRBJ2-3
d_call: NA

cdr3_nt: TGTGCCAGCTTGATCGGTAGCGGGAGTGCAGATACGCAGTATTTT
cdr3_aa: CASLIGSGSADTQYF
clone_size: once
v_call: TRBV13
j_call: TRBJ2-3
d_call: TRBD2

cdr3_nt: TGTGCCAGTAGCCCAGGGGGATCCACTGAAGCTTTCTTT
cdr3_aa: CASSPGGSTEAFF
clone_size: once
v_call: TRBV19
j_call: TRBJ1-1
d_call: TRBD1

cdr3_nt: TGTGCCAGCAGCGTACTTCCATCAGCCACCTACGAGCAGTACTTC
cdr3_aa: CASSVLPSATYEQYF
clone_size: NA
v_call: TRBV9
j_call: TRBJ2-7
d_call: NA

cdr3_nt: TGTGCCAGCAGCGTAGCCGCCTATGGCTACACCTTC
cdr3_aa: CASSVAAYGYTF
clone_size: NA
v_call: TRBV9
j_call: TRBJ1-2
d_call: NA